The source of this T cell receptor (beta chain) is a study of cytomegalovirus exposure and HLA in healthy donors. Regarding the study as a whole: Most subjects had HLA-A and HLA-B alleles reportedly predicted accurately by TCR beta sequences. Trimming of TCR beta V- and J-genes showed a link, identified in a later analysis, to a missense DCLRE1C variant. The authors enumerated roughly 160 TCR beta chains as linked to cytomegalovirus. Reports indicated that the classifier achieved high specificity and sensitivity in diagnosing cytomegalovirus status.

Points on this clone: The antigen remains unidentified.

It was with 60 Vbeta and 13 Jbeta primers that the PCR ran. TCRdb's copy holds only in-frame clones and misses some; the assay was immunoSEQ multiplex PCR. The table records about 130,000 clones, roughly three quarters of them present only once. Trimming removed 4 bases at V and 0 bases at J, with 15 bases between. CDR1 and CDR2 (germline): MNHEY, SMNVEV (reference sequence). CDR3 length: 16 amino acids. The chain employs TRBV27 and TRBJ1-1; tentative D call: TRBD1 (5 bases). This TCR came from a man aged 25-45 years in good health and CMV-seropositive. Sample: PBMCs. The CDR3 here is CASSSRRAIMNTEAFF. CDR3 bases: TGTGCCAGCAGTTCCCGCAGGGCGATCATGAACACTGAAGCTTTCTTT.